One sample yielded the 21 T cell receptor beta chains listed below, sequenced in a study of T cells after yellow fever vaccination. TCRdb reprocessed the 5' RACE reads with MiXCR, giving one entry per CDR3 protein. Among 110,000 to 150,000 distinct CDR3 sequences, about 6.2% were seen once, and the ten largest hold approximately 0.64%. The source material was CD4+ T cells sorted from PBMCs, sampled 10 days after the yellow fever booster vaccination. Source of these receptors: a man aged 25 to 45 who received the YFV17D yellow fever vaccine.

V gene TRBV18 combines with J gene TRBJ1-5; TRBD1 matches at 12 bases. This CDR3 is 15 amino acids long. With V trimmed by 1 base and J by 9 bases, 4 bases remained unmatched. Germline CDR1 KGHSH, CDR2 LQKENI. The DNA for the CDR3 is TGTGCCAGCTCACCACGGGACAGGGGGCCAGGGCCCCAGCATTTT. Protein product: CASSPRDRGPGPQHF.

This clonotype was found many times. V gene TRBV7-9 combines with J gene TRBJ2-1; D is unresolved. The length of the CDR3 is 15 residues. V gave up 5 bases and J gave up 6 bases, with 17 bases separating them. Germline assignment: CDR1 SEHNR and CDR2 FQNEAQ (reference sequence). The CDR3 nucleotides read TGTGCCAGCAGCCCCCCGGGTACTCAGCGCAATGAGCAGTTCTTC. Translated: CASSPPGTQRNEQFF.

CDR3 region: CASSREGAVETQYF. CDR3 coding DNA: TGTGCCAGCAGCAGAGAGGGGGCGGTGGAGACCCAGTACTTC. The chain has TRBV5-4 and TRBJ2-5, with 7 bases fitting TRBD1. Trimming at V came to 4 bases and at J to 5 bases, leaving 8 bases not matched to a gene. The CDR3 has 14 residues. CDR1 SGHNT and CDR2 YYREEE come from the germline V gene (reference sequence). Drawing the rest from reference TRBV5-4 and TRBJ2-5, the complete variable domain is ETGVTQSPTHLIKTRGQQVTLRCSSQSGHNTVSWYQQALGQGPQFIFQYYREEENGRGNFPPRFSGLQFPNYSSELNVNALELDDSALYLCASSREGAVETQYFGPGTRLLVL.

This CDR3 is CASSQDRIGLRTGELFF. The CDR3 bases are TGCGCCAGCAGCCAAGATCGGATAGGGTTACGCACCGGGGAGCTGTTTTTT. The rearrangement uses TRBV4-3 and TRBJ2-2, with D unresolved. Germline values: CDR1 LGHNA, CDR2 YSLEER. The CDR3 covers 17 residues. V was pared by 0 bases and J by 4 bases, with 15 bases between.

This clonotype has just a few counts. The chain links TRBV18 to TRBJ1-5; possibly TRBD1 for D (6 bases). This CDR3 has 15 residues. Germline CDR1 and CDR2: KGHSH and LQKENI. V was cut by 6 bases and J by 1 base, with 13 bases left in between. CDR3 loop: CASSPQGRSNQPQHF. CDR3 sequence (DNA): TGTGCCAGCTCCCCCCAGGGGAGGAGCAATCAGCCCCAGCATTTT.

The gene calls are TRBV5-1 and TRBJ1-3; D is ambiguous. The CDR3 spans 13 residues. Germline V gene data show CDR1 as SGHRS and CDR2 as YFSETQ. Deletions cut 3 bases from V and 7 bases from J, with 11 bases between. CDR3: CASSSGRKNTIYF. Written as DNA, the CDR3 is TGCGCCAGCAGCTCCGGACGGAAGAACACCATATATTTT.

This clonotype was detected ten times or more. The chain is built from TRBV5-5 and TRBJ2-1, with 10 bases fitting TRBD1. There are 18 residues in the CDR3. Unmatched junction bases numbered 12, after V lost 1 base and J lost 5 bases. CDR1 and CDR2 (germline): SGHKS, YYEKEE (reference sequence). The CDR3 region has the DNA TGTGCCAGCAGCTTGACCCTCCGGGACAGGGGCCCGAACAATGAGCAGTTCTTC. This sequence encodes CASSLTLRDRGPNNEQFF.

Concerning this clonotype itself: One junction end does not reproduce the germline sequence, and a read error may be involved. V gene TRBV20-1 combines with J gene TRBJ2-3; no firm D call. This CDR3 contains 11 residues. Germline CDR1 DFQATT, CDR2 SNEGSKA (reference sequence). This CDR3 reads CSAKTTPQTRF. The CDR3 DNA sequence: TGCAGTGCTAAGACCACCCCACAGACGCGCTTT.

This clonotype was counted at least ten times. The CDR3 is CASSPQQEETQYF. The CDR3 DNA follows: TGTGCCAGCTCACCACAACAGGAAGAGACCCAGTACTTC. The V gene is TRBV18, the J gene TRBJ2-5, with TRBD1 as a possible D gene (5 bases). V lost 1 base to trimming and J lost 3 bases, with 6 bases between them. Germline V gene lookup returns CDR1 KGHSH and CDR2 LQKENI. The CDR3 totals 13 residues.

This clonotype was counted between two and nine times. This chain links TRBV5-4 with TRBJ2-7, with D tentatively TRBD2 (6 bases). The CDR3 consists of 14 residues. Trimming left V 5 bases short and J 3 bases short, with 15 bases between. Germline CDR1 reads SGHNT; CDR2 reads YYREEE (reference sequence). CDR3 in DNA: TGTGCCAGCAGTAAACGGGACTCAGGCTACGAGCAGTACTTC. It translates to CASSKRDSGYEQYF. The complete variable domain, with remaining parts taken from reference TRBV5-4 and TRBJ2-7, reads ETGVTQSPTHLIKTRGQQVTLRCSSQSGHNTVSWYQQALGQGPQFIFQYYREEENGRGNFPPRFSGLQFPNYSSELNVNALELDDSALYLCASSKRDSGYEQYFGPGTRLTVT.

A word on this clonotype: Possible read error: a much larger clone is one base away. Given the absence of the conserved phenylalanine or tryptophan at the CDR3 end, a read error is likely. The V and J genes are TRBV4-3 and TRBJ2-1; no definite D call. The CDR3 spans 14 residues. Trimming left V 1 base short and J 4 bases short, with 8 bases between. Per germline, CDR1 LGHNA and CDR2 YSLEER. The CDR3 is CASSQGAEYNEQFY. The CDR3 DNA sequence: TGCGCCAGCAGCCAAGGGGCGGAGTACAATGAGCAGTTCTAC.

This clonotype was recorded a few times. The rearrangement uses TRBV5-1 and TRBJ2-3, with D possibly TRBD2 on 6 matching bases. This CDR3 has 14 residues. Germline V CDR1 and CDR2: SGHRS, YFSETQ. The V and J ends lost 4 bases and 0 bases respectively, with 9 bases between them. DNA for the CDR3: TGCGCCAGCAGCACTAGCCTTAGCACAGATACGCAGTATTTT. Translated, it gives CASSTSLSTDTQYF.

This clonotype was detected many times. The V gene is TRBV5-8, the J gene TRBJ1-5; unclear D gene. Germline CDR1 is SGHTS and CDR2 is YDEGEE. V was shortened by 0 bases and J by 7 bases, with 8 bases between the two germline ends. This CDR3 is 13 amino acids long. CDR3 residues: CASSLVAGQPQHF. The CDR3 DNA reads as TGTGCCAGCAGCTTGGTAGCAGGACAGCCCCAGCATTTT.

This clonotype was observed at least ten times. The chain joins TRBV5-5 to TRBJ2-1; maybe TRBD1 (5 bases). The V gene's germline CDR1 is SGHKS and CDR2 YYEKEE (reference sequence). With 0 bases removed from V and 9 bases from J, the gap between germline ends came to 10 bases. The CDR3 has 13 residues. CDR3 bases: TGTGCCAGCAGCTTGGGCAGGGTCGCTGAGCAGTTCTTC. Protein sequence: CASSLGRVAEQFF.

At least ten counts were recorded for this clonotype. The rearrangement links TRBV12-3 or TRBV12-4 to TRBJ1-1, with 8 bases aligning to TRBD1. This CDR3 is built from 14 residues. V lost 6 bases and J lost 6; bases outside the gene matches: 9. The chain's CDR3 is CASRKTGERAEAFF. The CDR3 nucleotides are TGTGCCAGCAGGAAGACAGGGGAGAGAGCTGAAGCTTTCTTT.

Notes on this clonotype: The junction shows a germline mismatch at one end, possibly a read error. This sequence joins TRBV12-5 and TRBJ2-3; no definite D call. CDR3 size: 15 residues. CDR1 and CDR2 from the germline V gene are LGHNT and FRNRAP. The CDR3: CASSKQVPSTHTQYF. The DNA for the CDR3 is TGTGCCAGCTCCAAGCAGGTCCCTTCCACACATACGCAGTATTTT. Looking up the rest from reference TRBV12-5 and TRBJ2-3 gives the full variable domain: DARVTQTPRHKVTEMGQEVTMRCQPILGHNTVFWYRQTMMQGLELLAYFRNRAPLDDSGMPKDRFSAEMPDATLATLKIQPSEPRDSAVYFCASSKQVPSTHTQYFGPGTRLTVL.

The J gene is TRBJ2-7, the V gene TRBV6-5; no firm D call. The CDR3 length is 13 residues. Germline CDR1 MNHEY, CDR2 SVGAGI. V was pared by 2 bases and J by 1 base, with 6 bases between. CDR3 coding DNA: TGTGCCAGCAGTTACGGGGTTTCCTACGAGCAGTACTTC. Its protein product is CASSYGVSYEQYF.

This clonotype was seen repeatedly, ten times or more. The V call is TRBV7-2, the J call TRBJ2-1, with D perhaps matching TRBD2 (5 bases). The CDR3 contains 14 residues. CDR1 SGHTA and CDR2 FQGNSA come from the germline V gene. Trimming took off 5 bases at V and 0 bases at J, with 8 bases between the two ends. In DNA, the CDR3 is TGTGCCAGCAGCGGAGGCCACTCCTACAATGAGCAGTTCTTC. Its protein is CASSGGHSYNEQFF.

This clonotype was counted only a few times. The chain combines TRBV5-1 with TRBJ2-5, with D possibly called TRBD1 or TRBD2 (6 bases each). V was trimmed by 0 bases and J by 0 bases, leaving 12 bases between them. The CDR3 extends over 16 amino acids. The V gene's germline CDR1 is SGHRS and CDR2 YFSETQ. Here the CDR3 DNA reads TGCGCCAGCAGCTTGGCCCCGGGGGCGTACCAAGAGACCCAGTACTTC. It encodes CASSLAPGAYQETQYF.

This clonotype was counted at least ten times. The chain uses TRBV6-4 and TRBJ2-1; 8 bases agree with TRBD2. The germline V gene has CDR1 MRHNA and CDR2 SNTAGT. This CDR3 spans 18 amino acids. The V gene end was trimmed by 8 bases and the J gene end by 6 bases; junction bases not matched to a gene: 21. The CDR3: CASPCGTSHKRKPNEQFF. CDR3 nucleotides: TGTGCCAGCCCCTGTGGGACTAGTCATAAACGAAAGCCCAATGAGCAGTTCTTC.

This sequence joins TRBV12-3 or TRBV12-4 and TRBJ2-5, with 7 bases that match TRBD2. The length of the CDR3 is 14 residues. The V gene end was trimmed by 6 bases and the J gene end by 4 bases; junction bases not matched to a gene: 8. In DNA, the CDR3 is TGTGCCAGCAGCCGGACTAGTGCTAGAGAGACCCAGTACTTC. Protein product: CASSRTSARETQYF.